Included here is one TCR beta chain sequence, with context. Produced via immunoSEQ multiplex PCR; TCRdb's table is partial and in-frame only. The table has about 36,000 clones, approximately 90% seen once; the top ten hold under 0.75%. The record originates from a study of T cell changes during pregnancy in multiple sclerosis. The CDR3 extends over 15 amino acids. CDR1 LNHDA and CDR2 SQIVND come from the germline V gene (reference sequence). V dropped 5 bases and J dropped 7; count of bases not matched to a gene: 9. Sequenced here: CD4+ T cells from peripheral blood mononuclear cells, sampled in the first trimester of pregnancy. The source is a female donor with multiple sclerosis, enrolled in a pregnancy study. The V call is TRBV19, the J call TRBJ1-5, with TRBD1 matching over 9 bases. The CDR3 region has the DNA TGTGCCAGTAGTCCATATCCGGGACAGGGACAGCCCCAGCATTTT. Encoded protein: CASSPYPGQGQPQHF.